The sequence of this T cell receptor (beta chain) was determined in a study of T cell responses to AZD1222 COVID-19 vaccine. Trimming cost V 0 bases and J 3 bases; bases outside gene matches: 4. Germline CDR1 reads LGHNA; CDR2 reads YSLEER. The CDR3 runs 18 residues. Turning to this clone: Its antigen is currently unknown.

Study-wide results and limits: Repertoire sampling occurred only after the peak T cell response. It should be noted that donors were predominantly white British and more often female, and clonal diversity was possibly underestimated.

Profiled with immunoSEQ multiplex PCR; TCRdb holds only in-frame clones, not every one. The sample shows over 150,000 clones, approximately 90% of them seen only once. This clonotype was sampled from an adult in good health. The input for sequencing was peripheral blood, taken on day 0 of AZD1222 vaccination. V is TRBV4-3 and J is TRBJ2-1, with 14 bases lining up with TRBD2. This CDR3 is CASSQDGTSGGDYNEQFF. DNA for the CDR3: TGCGCCAGCAGCCAAGATGGGACTAGCGGGGGAGACTACAATGAGCAGTTCTTC.